This TCR beta chain stems from a study of breast tumors, draining lymph nodes, adjacent tissues. One entry per CDR3 protein results from TCRdb running MiXCR on the multiplex PCR reads. The repertoire has 160,000 or so distinct CDR3 sequences, approximately 33% of them found once; the top ten carry around 4%. Samples came from axillary lymph nodes draining the breast cancer. Trimming pared 5 bases from V and 1 base from J, leaving 8 bases between. Germline V CDR1 and CDR2: SGHTA, FQGNSA. CDR3 length: 13 amino acids. The sample holds many counts of this clonotype. Sequencing was done on a sample of axillary lymph node tissue. The TCR sequence derives from a female donor with breast cancer. Some clones in this sample may be carry-over from other donors' samples. V gene TRBV7-2 combines with J gene TRBJ2-5, with unresolved D. The CDR3 DNA reads as TGTGCCAGCAGCCCCCCAGCCCAAGAGACCCAGTACTTC. It encodes CASSPPAQETQYF.